The 30 T cell receptor beta chains reported below all come from one sample, sequenced in a study of blood T cell repertoires in COVID-19. The assay was immunoSEQ multiplex PCR, and TCRdb's table has in-frame clones only and misses some. The sample shows tens of thousands of clones, 65% to 85% of them seen only once. Sequenced sample: peripheral blood. Every receptor here comes from an elderly woman with active or convalescent COVID-19.

The chain joins TRBV12-3 or TRBV12-4 to TRBJ1-1; perhaps TRBD1 as D (6 bases). Deletions cut 5 bases from V and 5 bases from J, with 12 bases between. This CDR3 comprises 13 residues. The DNA for the CDR3 is TGTGCCAGCAGTCTCCAGGGGAGAACTGAAGCTTTCTTT. Protein sequence: CASSLQGRTEAFF.

The chain is built from TRBV10-3 and TRBJ2-7; D gene ambiguous. Germline V gene lookup returns CDR1 ENHRY and CDR2 SYGVKD. Trimming removed 8 bases at V and 1 base at J, with 6 bases between. CDR3 length equals 11 residues. CDR3 protein: CAIGLSYEQYF. The CDR3, as DNA: TGTGCCATCGGCTTATCCTACGAGCAGTACTTC.

V and J are TRBV7-7 and TRBJ2-1; 8 bases map to TRBD1. This CDR3 contains 16 residues. The V gene end was trimmed by 1 base and the J gene end by 7 bases; junction bases not matched to a gene: 9. The germline gives CDR1 SSHAT, CDR2 FNYEAQ (reference sequence). Here the CDR3 reads CASSLDGQGAHNEQFF. The CDR3 region has the DNA TGTGCCAGCAGCTTAGATGGTCAGGGGGCGCATAATGAGCAGTTCTTC.

The chain joins TRBV7-8 to TRBJ1-3; TRBD1 matches at 8 bases. V was pared by 6 bases and J by 0 bases, with 4 bases of the junction left unmatched. There are 15 residues in the CDR3. In germline, CDR1 is SGHVS, CDR2 FQNEAQ. The CDR3 region is CASRRTGGSGNTIYF. The CDR3 nucleotides are TGTGCCAGCAGACGAACAGGGGGCTCTGGAAACACCATATATTTT.

The CDR3 coding sequence is TGTGCCAGCAGGCCCGGACAGTCATATGGCTACACCTTC. Translated, it gives CASRPGQSYGYTF. V is TRBV28 and J is TRBJ1-2; TRBD1 might be the D (6 bases). Trimming took off 6 bases at V and 5 bases at J, with 13 bases between the two ends. This CDR3 has 13 residues. CDR1 is MDHEN, CDR2 SYDVKM, per germline.

The rearrangement uses TRBV27 and TRBJ2-1; 7 nucleotides agree with TRBD1. The CDR3 has 14 residues. Trimming removed 3 bases from V and 2 bases from J; junction bases left unmatched: 1. The germline gives CDR1 MNHEY, CDR2 SMNVEV (reference sequence). CDR3 residues: CASSFQGAYNEQFF. CDR3 DNA sequence: TGTGCCAGCAGTTTTCAGGGGGCCTACAATGAGCAGTTCTTC.

This CDR3 is CASSQDWAGAYNEQFF. The DNA of the CDR3 is TGTGCCAGCAGCCAAGATTGGGCGGGGGCCTACAATGAGCAGTTCTTC. This chain joins TRBV3-1 (or the pseudogene TRBV3-2) and TRBJ2-1, with 7 nucleotides matching TRBD2. Germline V gene data show CDR1 as LGHDT and CDR2 as YNNKEL (reference sequence). The CDR3 sequence is 16 residues long. The V and J ends lost 0 bases and 2 bases, in that order; junction bases with no gene match: 4.

Regarding this clone: As the CDR3 is not closed by the conserved phenylalanine or tryptophan, this likely results from a read error. The DNA is omitted, as the CDR3 cannot be located on it reliably, and the CDR3 follows TCRdb's listing. This chain joins TRBV7-9 and TRBJ1-2; the table calls TRBD1, which could not be checked here. The germline CDR1 and CDR2 sequences are SEHNR and FQNEAQ (reference sequence). From its first to its last residue, the CDR3 has 14 amino acids. The chain's CDR3 is CASNAADRAAFNFL.

This chain connects TRBV28 to TRBJ2-7; D gene uncertain. The V end lost 3 bases, the J end lost 5 bases, and 2 bases lay between the germline ends. CDR1 is MDHEN, CDR2 SYDVKM, per germline. The CDR3 has 10 residues. The CDR3 sequence: CASSFNEQYF. The CDR3 DNA reads TGTGCCAGCAGTTTTAACGAGCAGTACTTC.

This chain connects TRBV23-1 to TRBJ1-4, with 7 bases fitting TRBD1. TRBV23-1 is sorted into the ORF group, with uncertain function. V shed 2 bases and J 5 bases; nucleotides not matched to a gene: 8. The CDR3 covers 16 residues. The CDR3 nucleotides are TGCGCCAGCAGTCAAAGACGGGACAGTCGAAATGAAAAACTGTTTTTT. It specifies CASSQRRDSRNEKLFF.

The chain recombines TRBV10-3 with TRBJ2-1, with 15 bases matching TRBD2. Germline trimming cut 2 bases from V and 7 bases from J; bases unmatched to any gene: 12. Germline CDR1 is ENHRY and CDR2 is SYGVKD. The CDR3 extends over 19 amino acids. This CDR3 reads CAISENRGLGTSGRNEQFF. CDR3 DNA sequence: TGTGCCATCAGTGAGAACAGGGGGCTTGGGACTAGCGGGAGGAATGAGCAGTTCTTC.

This clone ranks as medium-sized. The same CDR3 is also encoded by other DNA sequences in this sample. The J gene is TRBJ2-7, the V gene TRBV4-3, with a tentative D call TRBD2 (5 bases). The CDR3 is made up of 16 amino acids. V lost 0 bases to trimming and J lost 3 bases, with 15 bases between them. Germline V lookup: CDR1 LGHNA, CDR2 YSLEER. The CDR3 nucleotides are TGCGCCAGCAGCCAAGATCCCACGGGAACTAGCTACGAGCAGTACTTC. Translation gives CASSQDPTGTSYEQYF.

The chain has TRBV4-3 and TRBJ2-5, with D hard to call. CDR3 length: 15 residues. The V end lost 1 base, the J end lost 1 base, and 10 bases lay between the germline ends. Per the germline V gene, CDR1 is LGHNA and CDR2 is YSLEER. DNA for the CDR3: TGCGCCAGCAGCCAAGCCATAGCCCCCCAAGAGACCCAGTACTTC. Its translation is CASSQAIAPQETQYF.

The J gene is TRBJ2-1, the V gene TRBV7-2; D may be TRBD2 (6 bases). Germline CDR1 reads SGHTA; CDR2 reads FQGNSA. V lost 1 base to trimming and J lost 5 bases, with 12 bases between them. This CDR3 is 15 amino acids long. CDR3: CASSLGGASDNEQFF. CDR3 coding DNA: TGTGCCAGCAGCTTAGGCGGGGCTAGCGACAATGAGCAGTTCTTC.

The chain is built from TRBV19 and TRBJ2-1; D is ambiguous. Germline-derived CDR1 and CDR2 are LNHDA and SQIVND (reference sequence). This CDR3 comprises 15 residues. The V gene lost 5 bases and the J gene lost 6 bases, with 17 bases spanning the gap. CDR3 sequence reads: CASSRVGYTFNEQFF. CDR3 DNA: TGTGCCAGTAGTCGTGTGGGCTACACGTTCAATGAGCAGTTCTTC.

The rearrangement links TRBV23-1 to TRBJ2-7; possibly TRBD2 for D (6 bases). TRBV23-1 is an open reading frame, and its role is uncertain. V lost 2 bases and J lost 1, with 6 bases in between. This CDR3 region has 13 residues. CDR3 nucleotide sequence: TGCGCCAGCAGTCAACGGGAGTCCTACGAGCAGTACTTC. Amino acids: CASSQRESYEQYF.

The V gene is TRBV9, the J gene TRBJ2-1, with 7 bases aligning to TRBD2. CDR1 and CDR2 (germline): SGDLS, YYNGEE. Trimming cost V 0 bases and J 1 base; bases outside gene matches: 4. This CDR3 contains 16 residues. The CDR3 DNA sequence: TGTGCCAGCAGCGTAGAACGCGGGAGTTCCTACAATGAGCAGTTCTTC. The encoded protein is CASSVERGSSYNEQFF. The full variable domain, rest sourced from reference TRBV9 and TRBJ2-1, is DSGVTQTPKHLITATGQRVTLRCSPRSGDLSVYWYQQSLDQGLQFLIQYYNGEERAKGNILERFSAQQFPDLHSELNLSSLELGDSALYFCASSVERGSSYNEQFFGPGTRLTVL.

This clone came up a few times. This sequence joins TRBV19 and TRBJ2-6; 8 bases line up with TRBD1. Germline loops: CDR1 LNHDA, CDR2 SQIVND (reference sequence). There are 18 residues in the CDR3. V was clipped by 5 bases and J by 2 bases; unmatched bases: 11. The CDR3 sequence: CASSPWLAGGTGANVLTF. The CDR3 DNA reads TGTGCCAGTAGTCCATGGTTGGCAGGGGGCACTGGGGCCAACGTCCTGACTTTC.

The chain is built from TRBV29-1 and TRBJ1-1, with D perhaps matching TRBD1 (5 bases). The CDR3 is 13 residues long. CDR1 is SQVTM, CDR2 ANQGSEA, per germline. Trimming removed 7 bases at V and 5 bases at J, with 17 bases between. The CDR3 region is CSAERQGGTEAFF. CDR3 in DNA: TGCAGCGCAGAGAGGCAGGGAGGGACTGAAGCTTTCTTT.

V and J are TRBV12-5 and TRBJ2-1; D is uncertain. This CDR3 spans 12 amino acids. CDR1 and CDR2 from the germline V gene are LGHNT and FRNRAP. Between the trimmed V and J ends, which lost 0 bases and 9 bases, there was a span of 6 bases. CDR3 amino acids: CASGLVAGEQFF. The CDR3 DNA reads TGTGCTAGTGGTTTGGTAGCTGGTGAGCAGTTCTTC.

The rearrangement joins TRBV28 to TRBJ1-1; D might be TRBD1 (5 bases). Germline V gene lookup returns CDR1 MDHEN and CDR2 SYDVKM. CDR3 length equals 13 residues. V was cut by 8 bases and J by 1 base, with 11 bases left in between. CDR3 protein: CASGGAPNTEAFF. DNA for the CDR3: TGTGCCAGCGGTGGGGCCCCGAACACTGAAGCTTTCTTT. Filled out from reference TRBV28 and TRBJ1-1, the complete variable domain reads DVKVTQSSRYLVKRTGEKVFLECVQDMDHENMFWYRQDPGLGLRLIYFSYDVKMKEKGDIPEGYSVSREKKERFSLILESASTNQTSMYLCASGGAPNTEAFFGQGTRLTVV.

The chain is built from TRBV7-9 and TRBJ1-2; 7 bases are a match to TRBD1. The CDR3 extends over 17 amino acids. Germline CDR1 SEHNR, CDR2 FQNEAQ (reference sequence). With 5 bases clipped from V and 0 bases from J, the junction kept 12 bases outside the gene matches. The CDR3, as DNA: TGTGCCAGCAGCCACCCCCGGGGACAGACCCCTAACTATGGCTACACCTTC. Translating it yields CASSHPRGQTPNYGYTF.

This chain links TRBV7-2 with TRBJ1-5; a weak D match, TRBD1 (5 bases). CDR3 size: 15 residues. The V gene's germline CDR1 is SGHTA and CDR2 FQGNSA. V shed 5 bases and J shed 4 bases, with 15 bases lying between them. The CDR3 region has the DNA TGTGCCAGCAGCCCCGGGCGACAGCCGAATCAGCCCCAGCATTTT. Its translation: CASSPGRQPNQPQHF.

This rearrangement joins TRBV6-6 to TRBJ1-4; 10 nucleotides line up with TRBD1. Germline CDR1 MNHNY, CDR2 SVGAGI (reference sequence). The ends lost 5 bases at V and 3 bases at J; junction bases unmatched: 12. The CDR3 consists of 18 residues. CDR3 coding DNA: TGTGCCAGCAGTCGGGACAGGGGAAGTAGTGGTGCTAATGAAAAACTGTTTTTT. Translation: CASSRDRGSSGANEKLFF.

The rearrangement joins TRBV27 to TRBJ1-5, with D maybe TRBD1 (6 bases). V lost 0 bases, J lost 0 bases, and 9 bases lay in between. CDR1 is MNHEY, CDR2 SMNVEV, per germline (reference sequence). The CDR3 consists of 16 residues. CDR3 sequence: CASSLSGQHSNQPQHF. The CDR3 DNA reads TGTGCCAGCAGTTTATCAGGACAGCATAGCAATCAGCCCCAGCATTTT.

The chain employs TRBV5-4 and TRBJ1-6; D is unclear. The ends were cut back, 5 bases at V and 6 bases at J, with 9 bases in the middle. The CDR3 length is 13 residues. CDR1 and CDR2 from the germline V gene are SGHNT and YYREEE (reference sequence). The CDR3 sequence: CASRGAGNSPLHF. The DNA for the CDR3 is TGTGCCAGCAGGGGCGCCGGTAATTCACCCCTCCACTTT. The whole variable domain, remainder taken from reference TRBV5-4 and TRBJ1-6, is ETGVTQSPTHLIKTRGQQVTLRCSSQSGHNTVSWYQQALGQGPQFIFQYYREEENGRGNFPPRFSGLQFPNYSSELNVNALELDDSALYLCASRGAGNSPLHFGNGTRLTVT.

This clone came up a few times. The J gene is TRBJ2-1, the V gene TRBV6-2 or TRBV6-3; 15 nucleotides match TRBD2. Trimming took 5 bases from V and 7 from J; bases not matched to a gene: 9. The CDR3 has 17 residues. CDR1 and CDR2 (germline): MNHEY, SVGEGT. The CDR3 protein is CASSLGTSGGRRNEQFF. The CDR3 DNA reads as TGTGCCAGCAGTCTCGGGACTAGCGGGGGGAGGAGGAATGAGCAGTTCTTC.

This chain connects TRBV6-5 to TRBJ1-5, with D perhaps TRBD1 (6 bases). The CDR3 runs 14 residues. Germline V gene sequence: CDR1 MNHEY, CDR2 SVGAGI. Trimming stripped 11 bases from V and 0 bases from J, with 14 bases between. The CDR3 coding sequence is TGTGCCTGTTGGGGGACACTTAGCAATCAGCCCCAGCATTTT. The encoded protein is CACWGTLSNQPQHF.

This clone was detected a few times. The chain uses TRBV28 and TRBJ2-7; TRBD1 agrees at 9 bases. The CDR3 is 15 amino acids. Germline V gene sequence: CDR1 MDHEN, CDR2 SYDVKM. The V gene end was trimmed by 3 bases and the J gene end by 5 bases; junction bases not matched to a gene: 8. CDR3 residues: CASSLYGTGIDEQYF. As DNA, the CDR3 is TGTGCCAGCAGTTTGTACGGGACAGGGATTGACGAGCAGTACTTC.

The chain couples TRBV6-5 to TRBJ1-2, with D perhaps TRBD1 (6 bases). There are 13 residues in the CDR3. The germline V gene encodes CDR1 MNHEY and CDR2 SVGAGI. Trimming cost V 6 bases and J 8 bases, with 16 bases left between them. CDR3 DNA sequence: TGTGCCAGCAGGGGTGGGGCAGGGGACGGCTACACCTTC. Protein product: CASRGGAGDGYTF.